A single sample gave rise to the 24 T cell receptor beta chains below, sequenced in a study of T cells of healthy individuals. TCRdb independently ran MiXCR on the 5' RACE reads; one entry per CDR3 protein. The table has approximately 100,000 distinct CDR3 sequences, 17% seen once. These receptors originate from a human donor in good health.

V usage is TRBV4-1 and J usage is TRBJ2-1; the match to TRBD2 covers 14 bases. The CDR3 extends over 14 amino acids. Trimming took 4 bases from V and 16 from J; bases not matched to a gene: 9. Germline-derived CDR1 and CDR2 are MGHRA and YSYEKL. CDR3 amino acids: CASSPQTSGGAFFF. The DNA for the CDR3 is TGCGCCAGCAGCCCGCAGACTAGCGGGGGGGCCTTTTTCTTC.

The rearrangement joins TRBV5-1 to TRBJ1-1, with D possibly matching TRBD1 (5 bases). Trimming removed 0 bases from V and 4 bases from J, with 7 bases in between. Germline V lookup: CDR1 SGHRS, CDR2 YFSETQ. The CDR3 extends over 13 amino acids. CDR3 DNA sequence: TGCGCCAGCAGCTTGGATGGGGCCACTGAAGCTTTCTTT. Its protein is CASSLDGATEAFF.

CDR3 coding DNA: TGCAGTGCTAGAGAAACCGGGACAGTGAATCAGCCCCAGCATTTT. Translation: CSARETGTVNQPQHF. The chain combines TRBV20-1 with TRBJ1-5; 7 bases fit TRBD1. Per the germline V gene, CDR1 is DFQATT and CDR2 is SNEGSKA (reference sequence). Germline trimming cut 0 bases from V and 4 bases from J; bases unmatched to any gene: 6. This CDR3 has 15 residues.

This clonotype has more than one count but fewer than ten. The chain recombines TRBV3-1 with TRBJ2-7; no clear D. Germline loops: CDR1 LGHDT, CDR2 YNNKEL (reference sequence). The CDR3 consists of 16 residues. V gave up 6 bases and J gave up 3 bases, with 21 bases separating them. CDR3 region: CASSRPWASGYYEQYF. The CDR3 coding sequence is TGTGCCAGCAGTCGTCCCTGGGCGTCGGGTTACTACGAGCAGTACTTC.

The table lists this clonotype with many counts. V usage is TRBV14 and J usage is TRBJ2-2; possibly TRBD2 for D (5 bases). CDR3 length equals 15 residues. V lost 4 bases to trimming and J lost 5 bases, with 14 bases between them. The V gene's germline CDR1 is SGHDN and CDR2 FVKESK. CDR3 region: CASSPSSRRTGELFF. DNA for the CDR3: TGTGCCAGCAGCCCCTCTAGCAGGCGGACCGGGGAGCTGTTTTTT.

This chain joins TRBV11-3 and TRBJ2-7, with D perhaps TRBD2 (5 bases). There are 13 residues in the CDR3. Trimming removed 1 base from V and 4 bases from J, with 8 bases in between. The germline V gene encodes CDR1 SGHNT and CDR2 YENEEA. CDR3: CASSLGRKYEQYF. The CDR3 nucleotides read TGTGCCAGCAGCTTAGGGAGGAAATACGAGCAGTACTTC.

This clonotype appeared many times. The rearrangement uses TRBV12-3 or TRBV12-4 and TRBJ1-6, with a possible D match to TRBD1 (5 bases). The V and J ends lost 5 bases and 10 bases respectively, with 18 bases between them. The CDR3 has 15 amino acids. CDR3 coding DNA: TGTGCCAGCAGTGCATCGGGACCTACCCGATCACCCCTCCACTTT. Translated: CASSASGPTRSPLHF.

This clonotype came up many times. The chain combines TRBV20-1 with TRBJ2-1; 9 bases match TRBD2. After removal of 3 bases from V and 5 bases from J, the junction contained 11 bases not matched to a gene. CDR3 length: 16 amino acids. Per germline, CDR1 DFQATT and CDR2 SNEGSKA (reference sequence). The CDR3 sequence is CSASSYAGGGDNEQFF. Here the CDR3 DNA reads TGCAGTGCTAGTAGCTACGCGGGGGGGGGTGACAATGAGCAGTTCTTC.

This clonotype turned up a few times. The J gene is TRBJ1-5, the V gene TRBV6-2 or TRBV6-3; a possible D gene is TRBD1 (6 bases). Trimming left V 6 bases short and J 2 bases short, with 17 bases between. The germline CDR1 and CDR2 sequences are MNHEY and SVGEGT. The CDR3 loop spans 16 amino acids. CDR3 loop: CASRTDGQSGNQPQHF. The CDR3 DNA is TGTGCCAGCAGAACAGACGGACAGAGCGGCAATCAGCCCCAGCATTTT.

This clonotype was seen at least ten times. In DNA form, the CDR3 reads TGTGCCAGCAGTTTCCCGACAGGGGCCCAGCCCCAGCATTTT. As protein: CASSFPTGAQPQHF. This rearrangement joins TRBV28 to TRBJ1-5; the match to TRBD1 covers 8 bases. Germline V gene data show CDR1 as MDHEN and CDR2 as SYDVKM. V gave up 3 bases and J gave up 7 bases; unmatched junction bases: 5. The length of the CDR3 is 14 residues.

The chain is built from TRBV7-2 and TRBJ2-3; D is perhaps TRBD2 (5 bases). The CDR3 has 16 residues. V lost 5 bases and J lost 5, with 20 bases in between. CDR1 SGHTA and CDR2 FQGNSA come from the germline V gene. This chain's CDR3 is CASSPVASGLGDTQYF. The CDR3, as DNA: TGTGCCAGCAGCCCCGTAGCGTCAGGTCTTGGAGATACGCAGTATTTT.

The gene calls are TRBV20-1 and TRBJ2-7, with TRBD2 identical over 11 bases. This CDR3 has 13 amino acids. J gave up 5 bases and V 4 bases, and 4 bases lay outside the gene matches. Germline CDR1 DFQATT, CDR2 SNEGSKA (reference sequence). CDR3 DNA sequence: TGCAGTGCTATACCGGGACTAGCGGACGAGCAGTACTTC. The encoded protein is CSAIPGLADEQYF.

This clonotype has just a few counts. The chain uses TRBV6-2 or TRBV6-3 and TRBJ2-7; no firm D call. V was shortened by 2 bases and J by 1 base, with 9 bases between the two germline ends. Germline CDR1 and CDR2: MNHEY and SVGEGT. The CDR3 runs 14 residues. The CDR3 sequence: CASSYGDESYEQYF. The CDR3 region has the DNA TGTGCCAGCAGTTACGGGGATGAGTCCTACGAGCAGTACTTC.

The J gene is TRBJ2-1, the V gene TRBV20-1; TRBD2 agrees at 11 bases. This CDR3 has 17 amino acids. CDR1 is DFQATT, CDR2 SNEGSKA, per germline (reference sequence). The trim removed 0 bases at V and 8 bases at J, leaving 12 bases unmatched. CDR3 region: CSARDTTSGSVIYEQFF. The CDR3 nucleotides are TGCAGTGCTAGAGATACAACTAGCGGGAGCGTAATATATGAGCAGTTCTTC.

This clonotype was seen many times. The chain employs TRBV28 and TRBJ2-1; TRBD2 might be the D (6 bases). The ends were cut back, 5 bases at V and 8 bases at J, with 7 bases in the middle. CDR1 is MDHEN, CDR2 SYDVKM, per germline. The CDR3 sequence is 11 residues long. The CDR3 nucleotides read TGTGCCAGCAGTCGGGGGTATGAGCAGTTCTTC. It codes for CASSRGYEQFF.

This chain connects TRBV4-3 to TRBJ1-2; weak D call: TRBD1 (5 bases). The CDR3 contains 14 residues. CDR1 LGHNA and CDR2 YSLEER come from the germline V gene. V was pared by 6 bases and J by 8 bases, with 19 bases between. The CDR3 DNA follows: TGCGCCAGCAGAGAGGACACTACGCTGGGCGGCTACACCTTC. This gives the protein CASREDTTLGGYTF.

This chain links TRBV15 with TRBJ1-5; TRBD1 is a possible D gene (5 bases). The CDR3 totals 15 residues. CDR1 LNHNV and CDR2 YYDKDF come from the germline V gene (reference sequence). V was cut by 0 bases and J by 7 bases, with 13 bases left in between. The DNA of the CDR3 is TGTGCCACCAGCAGAGATCTGGGGTCAGGGCAGCCCCAGCATTTT. Translation gives CATSRDLGSGQPQHF. The full variable domain, rest sourced from reference TRBV15 and TRBJ1-5, is DAMVIQNPRYQVTQFGKPVTLSCSQTLNHNVMYWYQQKSSQAPKLLFHYYDKDFNNEADTPDNFQSRRPNTSFCFLDIRSPGLGDTAMYLCATSRDLGSGQPQHFGDGTRLSIL.

The sample holds many counts of this clonotype. The chain uses TRBV9 and TRBJ2-1, with D perhaps TRBD2 (5 bases). The CDR3 has 14 amino acids. The germline V gene encodes CDR1 SGDLS and CDR2 YYNGEE. V lost 0 bases to trimming and J lost 9 bases, with 13 bases between them. The CDR3 nucleotides are TGTGCCAGCAGCGTAGGGGTCTTCAGCGGTGAGCAGTTCTTC. Amino acids: CASSVGVFSGEQFF. Looking up the rest from reference TRBV9 and TRBJ2-1 gives the full variable domain: DSGVTQTPKHLITATGQRVTLRCSPRSGDLSVYWYQQSLDQGLQFLIQYYNGEERAKGNILERFSAQQFPDLHSELNLSSLELGDSALYFCASSVGVFSGEQFFGPGTRLTVL.

The table lists this clonotype with a few counts. The chain combines TRBV7-2 with TRBJ2-5, with 8 positions matching TRBD2. CDR1 SGHTA and CDR2 FQGNSA come from the germline V gene. The CDR3 consists of 13 residues. V was pared by 6 bases and J by 5 bases, with 5 bases of the junction left unmatched. The CDR3 coding sequence is TGTGCCAGCAGGCGGGGGGTTTTGGAGACCCAGTACTTC. Its protein is CASRRGVLETQYF.

Notes on this clonotype: Relative to the germline gene, one junction end is altered; a read error may explain this. V usage is TRBV5-1 and J usage is TRBJ1-5; D is undetermined. Germline V gene sequence: CDR1 SGHRS, CDR2 YFSETQ. This CDR3 is built from 15 residues. The CDR3 DNA reads TGCGCCAACAGCTTGGCTGGGCAGAGCAATCAGCCCCAGCATTTT. Amino acid sequence: CANSLAGQSNQPQHF.

The CDR3 spells CASSEAHYGYTF. Written as DNA, the CDR3 is TGTGCCAGCAGTGAGGCCCACTATGGCTACACCTTC. The chain recombines TRBV2 with TRBJ1-2; D is unresolved. The CDR3 covers 12 residues. Germline V gives CDR1 SNHLY, CDR2 FYNNEI. The V gene lost 3 bases and the J gene lost 3 bases, with 5 bases spanning the gap.

The chain joins TRBV20-1 to TRBJ1-5; D remains ambiguous. V lost 1 base and J 5 bases, leaving 9 bases between the germline ends. The CDR3 covers 13 residues. Germline V gives CDR1 DFQATT, CDR2 SNEGSKA (reference sequence). The CDR3 reads CSARGTVHQPQHF. As DNA, the CDR3 is TGCAGTGCTAGAGGGACGGTGCATCAGCCCCAGCATTTT.

This chain uses TRBV10-3 with TRBJ2-1; D unclear. The CDR3 is 14 residues long. From germline, CDR1 is ENHRY and CDR2 SYGVKD. Trimming removed 0 bases from V and 8 bases from J, with 11 bases in between. The CDR3 coding sequence is TGTGCCATCAGTGAGTCGGCTAGGAGTCATGAGCAGTTCTTC. This sequence encodes CAISESARSHEQFF.

The chain joins TRBV4-1 to TRBJ2-7; D is perhaps TRBD1 (6 bases). The CDR3 is 14 amino acids. The germline CDR1 and CDR2 sequences are MGHRA and YSYEKL. V lost 4 bases to trimming and J lost 1 base, with 11 bases between them. This CDR3 is CASSRQALSYEQYF. The CDR3 nucleotides are TGCGCCAGCAGCCGACAGGCACTGTCCTACGAGCAGTACTTC.